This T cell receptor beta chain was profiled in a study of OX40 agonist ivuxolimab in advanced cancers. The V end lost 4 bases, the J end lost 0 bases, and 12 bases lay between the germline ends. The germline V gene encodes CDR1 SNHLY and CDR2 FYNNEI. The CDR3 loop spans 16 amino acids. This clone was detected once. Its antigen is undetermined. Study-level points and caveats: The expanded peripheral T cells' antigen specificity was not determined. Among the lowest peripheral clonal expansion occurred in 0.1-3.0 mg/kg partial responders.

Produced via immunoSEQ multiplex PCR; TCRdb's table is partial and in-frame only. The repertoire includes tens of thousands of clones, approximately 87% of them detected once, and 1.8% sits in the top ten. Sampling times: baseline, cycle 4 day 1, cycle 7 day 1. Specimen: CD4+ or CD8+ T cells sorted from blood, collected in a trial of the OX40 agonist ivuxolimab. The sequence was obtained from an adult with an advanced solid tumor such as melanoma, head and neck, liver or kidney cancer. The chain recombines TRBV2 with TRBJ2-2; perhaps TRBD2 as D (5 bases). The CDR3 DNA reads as TGTGCCAGCAGTGGTAGAGCGGAATCGAACACCGGGGAGCTGTTTTTT. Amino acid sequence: CASSGRAESNTGELFF.